The T cell receptor beta chain under discussion was sequenced for a study of blood T cell repertoires in COVID-19. Study as a whole: Spain, Italy and the United States supplied samples that represented acute and convalescent COVID-19. PBMCs, B-cell-depleted T cells, or T cells were the source of the cDNA or gDNA that made up the material.

Authors' data handling: Nucleated cell number was recorded as an estimate derived from reference gene primer amplification. Sequencing used immunoSEQ multiplex PCR; TCRdb keeps in-frame clones, though not all of them. V, J and clone size reflect that table, while D and trimming were determined from the DNA. The sample carries tens of thousands of clones, around 84% recorded once. The CDR3 runs 11 residues. Deletions cut 2 bases from V and 8 bases from J, with 6 bases between. The germline V gene has CDR1 MNHEY and CDR2 SVGEGT. This chain links TRBV6-2 or TRBV6-3 with TRBJ1-1, with D tentatively TRBD1 (6 bases). This TCR was sampled from a human donor in a cohort sampled during active COVID-19. Material for sequencing was peripheral blood. The DNA of the CDR3 is TGTGCCAGCAGTTACGACAGGGAAGCTTTCTTT. Protein: CASSYDREAFF.